This TCR beta chain was profiled in a study of vaccination and CD4 T cells after COVID-19 (dated by TCRdb to 2021 to 2024). Turning to the overall study: Every convalescent patient had a positive nasal swab PCR test for SARS-CoV-2, with mild disease in 8 to 10 patients and severe disease in one. In the convalescent cohort there were six males and four females, among whom were two Hispanic individuals, seven Caucasians, two Asians and one multiracial person. Participants received two doses of either the Pfizer-BioNTech BNT162b2 vaccine (n=8) or the Moderna mRNA-1273 vaccine (n=2). Post-COVID blood samples from convalescent patients were collected a median of around 110 days after diagnosis, with a range of roughly 30 to 170 days. Post-vaccine blood samples were taken a median of around 77 days after the second vaccine dose, with a range of 14 to 241 days. Culture stimuli were overlapping spike peptide pools from SARS-CoV-2 and from the common cold coronaviruses HCoV-NL63, HCoV-OC43 and HCoV-229E. Control cultures used a CEFX viral epitope pool as positive control, an HIV-1 Nef peptide pool as negative control, or no peptide. The spike-specific CD4+ TCR repertoire was compared before and after mRNA vaccination in approximately ten COVID-19 convalescent patients and a few infection-naive healthy vaccine recipients.

The treatment or condition tag for this specimen amounts to: approximately nine-day PBMC culture with coronavirus spike peptide pools or control peptides (ViraFEST assay). The study used the ViraFEST assay, which expanded antigen-specific T cells with peptide pools and then identified expanded clonotypes by TCR sequencing. The convalescent patients' positive SARS-CoV-2 PCR tests fell between March and December 2020, which was before the Alpha, Beta and Delta variants emerged in the United States. Each well held approximately 2 million PBMCs cultured in IMDM containing roughly 5.5% human AB serum and approximately 10 IU/ml IL-2, with 8.5 to 10 ug/ml peptide pools added. Half of the culture medium was replaced with fresh IL-2-containing medium on days 3 and 7. CD4+ T cells were isolated after approximately ten days of culture through negative selection using the EasySep CD4+ T cell isolation kit. Ficoll-Paque Plus gradient centrifugation was used to isolate PBMCs from whole blood, and the isolated PBMCs were then either used fresh or cryopreserved at -140C. Triplicate wells were generally used for each culture condition.

The investigation overall reported the following: The number of convalescent patients in the study was relatively small, and the study did not examine early timepoints following natural infection. In convalescent patients, a median 86.3% of post-vaccine SARS-CoV-2-reactive clones were detected only after vaccination, and vaccine-specific priming was suggested by this finding. Of the vaccine-specific clones found in convalescent patients, nearly all (304 of 307) were mono-reactive for SARS-CoV-2 spike instead of being cross-reactive with common cold coronaviruses. The median number of SARS-CoV-2-reactive clonotypes rose from under 25 after infection to around 40 after vaccination, but the change was not significant.

V and J lose 9 bases and 0 bases, and a span of 24 bases separates them. Based on the germline V gene, the CDR1 and CDR2 sequences are MDHEN and SYDVKM. From its cysteine to its phenylalanine, the CDR3 spans 19 amino acids. Only CDR3 DNA remains: 57 bases, in frame from the first base. Library preparation used PCR. At the Johns Hopkins FTIC core, DNA from the cultured CD4+ T cells underwent TCR sequencing with the Oncomine TCR Beta short-read assay. The QIAamp micro DNA kit was used to extract genomic DNA from the cultured CD4+ T cells. Oncomine TCR Beta libraries from cultured CD4+ T cells were pooled using unique dual indexes and sequenced on an Illumina iSeq 100. In the authors' own workflow: Non-productive sequences were removed, and CDR3s not starting with C, not ending with F or W, or shorter than 7 amino acids were discarded. Antigen-specific clonotypes were identified with the MANAFEST web application by comparing peptide-stimulated wells with reference and other culture wells. For a clone to be called positive, the clone needed an FDR below 0.05, an odds ratio above 5, and a productive frequency above 0.1% in at least two of three replicate wells. A clonotype was classed as cross-reactive if the clonotype showed significant expansion both in SARS-CoV-2 spike wells and in at least one common cold coronavirus spike condition. CDR3 homology was assessed with Levenshtein distances (stringdist) and unrooted phylogenetic trees (ape) in R version 3.6.1. TCRdb ran its own pipeline on the public reads, namely fastp trimming at Q25 and MiXCR clone calling, and kept in-frame beta chains. Every entry covers one CDR3 protein and lists the most common genes and DNA from its rows. TCRdb's processing, not the authors' own work, is the source of the V and J calls. This sample holds around 13,000 distinct CDR3 sequences; around 77% were observed only once. Of the sample, 20% to 25% is held by the ten largest clones.

Notes on this clonotype: The specificity of this receptor is unknown. Base-call qualities are not available, and no considerably larger clone is one nucleotide away.

The sequence derives from a human donor who had recovered from COVID-19. Sequenced input: CD4+ T cells from blood, cultured in vitro. This chain joins TRBV28 to TRBJ2-6; the D gene remains uncertain. The DNA reads TGTGCCAGTAGATTAATGCAGGTTGTTGAGGACTCTGGGGCCAACGTCCTGACTTTC. It is translated as CASRLMQVVEDSGANVLTF.